Listed here is a single T cell receptor beta chain. Antigen unknown. This sample was taken from a study of blood T cells in healthy people across ages. Study-level findings and limits: Per million T cells, TCR beta diversity dropped about linearly as age rose. Samples with more naive T cells showed higher observed beta diversity.

With a J-beta primer mix and a sample-barcoded 5' primer, a second PCR ran about 7 to 11 cycles. TCRdb passed the 5' RACE reads through MiXCR, listing each CDR3 protein once. The sample has about 1.4 million distinct CDR3 sequences, around 59% seen once. Germline CDR1 is DFQATT and CDR2 is SNEGSKA (reference sequence). V lost 4 bases to trimming and J lost 2 bases, with 16 bases between them. The CDR3 is 15 residues long. Every sample had a minimum of 6 million PBMCs isolated. The receptor was isolated from a man aged 18 to 35 in good health. Sequencing was performed on blood. J is TRBJ2-3 and V is TRBV20-1; no clear D gene. The CDR3 nucleotides read TGCAGTGCTAATCCGACTGCCGAGAACACAGATACGCAGTATTTT. It encodes CSANPTAENTDTQYF.